A single sample is the source of the 10 T cell receptor beta chains below, sequenced in a study of cytomegalovirus exposure and HLA in healthy donors. The PCR contained 60 Vbeta and 13 Jbeta primers. Here immunoSEQ multiplex PCR was the method, and the copy in TCRdb shows in-frame clones only, minus some. The sample yields 200,000 to 250,000 clones, roughly 88% seen once. Sequencing used PBMCs. These receptors were obtained from a boy aged 2 to 10 in good health and CMV-seronegative.

The chain couples TRBV19 to TRBJ2-3; 8 bases are shared with TRBD2. V dropped 4 bases and J dropped 5; count of bases not matched to a gene: 5. Germline CDR1 reads LNHDA; CDR2 reads SQIVND (reference sequence). The CDR3 runs 14 residues. This CDR3 is CASSRAGVQDTQYF. In DNA, the CDR3 is TGTGCCAGTAGTAGAGCGGGAGTGCAAGATACGCAGTATTTT.

The chain links TRBV15 to TRBJ1-2; weak D call: TRBD1 (6 bases). CDR3 length: 14 residues. Germline V lookup: CDR1 LNHNV, CDR2 YYDKDF (reference sequence). Trimming removed 0 bases from V and 3 bases from J, with 8 bases in between. The CDR3 nucleotides read TGTGCCACCAGCAGAGATAACAGGGACTATGGCTACACCTTC. Translation: CATSRDNRDYGYTF.

This chain uses TRBV19 with TRBJ1-5; TRBD1 agrees at 7 bases. V lost 4 bases, J lost 4 bases, and 10 bases stayed unmatched. This CDR3 contains 16 residues. Germline lookup yields CDR1 LNHDA and CDR2 SQIVND (reference sequence). The CDR3 reads CASSSMGQRANQPQHF. DNA of the CDR3: TGTGCCAGTAGTAGTATGGGACAGAGGGCTAATCAGCCCCAGCATTTT.

The chain uses TRBV7-6 and TRBJ2-6; tentative D call: TRBD2 (6 bases). Trimming pared 7 bases from V and 0 bases from J, leaving 22 bases between. The CDR3 is 19 amino acids. The germline V gene has CDR1 SGHVS and CDR2 FNYEAQ. In DNA form, the CDR3 reads TGTGCCAGCACCCTTCTCGGGGGTGACGCCTACTCTGGGGCCAACGTCCTGACTTTC. Translated: CASTLLGGDAYSGANVLTF.

This clone was picked up one time. The chain joins TRBV19 to TRBJ2-7; 8 nucleotides align to TRBD2. J was trimmed by 4 bases and V by 5 bases; bases with no gene match: 7. Germline values: CDR1 LNHDA, CDR2 SQIVND (reference sequence). CDR3 length: 14 residues. This chain's CDR3 is CASSPQRESYEQYF. Here the CDR3 DNA reads TGTGCCAGTAGTCCCCAGCGGGAGTCGTACGAGCAGTACTTC.

This CDR3 reads CASSSGTGRGEQYF. As DNA, the CDR3 is TGTGCCAGCAGCTCAGGGACAGGGAGAGGCGAGCAGTACTTC. J is TRBJ2-7 and V is TRBV7-8, with 9 bases fitting TRBD1. CDR3 length: 14 residues. Germline V CDR1 and CDR2: SGHVS, FQNEAQ. V gave up 4 bases and J gave up 6 bases; unmatched junction bases: 7. Looking up the rest from reference TRBV7-8 and TRBJ2-7 gives the full variable domain: GAGVSQSPRYKVAKRGQDVALRCDPISGHVSLFWYQQALGQGPEFLTYFQNEAQLDKSGLPSDRFFAERPEGSVSTLKIQRTQQEDSAVYLCASSSGTGRGEQYFGPGTRLTVT.

This chain connects TRBV4-1 to TRBJ1-2, with a possible D match to TRBD1 (6 bases). Looked up from germline, CDR1 is MGHRA and CDR2 is YSYEKL. This CDR3 has 16 amino acids. Trimming removed 0 bases at V and 9 bases at J, with 20 bases between. The CDR3 coding sequence is TGCGCCAGCAGCCAAGAGGGTAATACAGGGTTTGGCAGCTACACCTTC. Protein: CASSQEGNTGFGSYTF.

This chain links TRBV5-6 with TRBJ1-2; D is perhaps TRBD1 (5 bases). CDR3 size: 13 residues. Germline V gene lookup returns CDR1 SGHDT and CDR2 YYEEEE. V was trimmed by 4 bases and J by 6 bases, leaving 13 bases between them. Written as DNA, the CDR3 is TGTGCCAGCAGCCCGGGGACTTCTCATGGCTACACCTTC. It is translated as CASSPGTSHGYTF. Full variable domain (outside the CDR3, taken from reference TRBV5-6 and TRBJ1-2): DAGVTQSPTHLIKTRGQQVTLRCSPKSGHDTVSWYQQALGQGPQFIFQYYEEEERQRGNFPDRFSGHQFPNYSSELNVNALLLGDSALYLCASSPGTSHGYTFGSGTRLTVV.

The chain links TRBV10-3 to TRBJ1-2; D unclear. The CDR3 runs 12 residues. The V end lost 3 bases, the J end lost 4 bases, and 6 bases lay between the germline ends. CDR1 and CDR2 (germline): ENHRY, SYGVKD. The CDR3 is CAISDRSYGYTF. The CDR3 DNA reads as TGTGCCATCAGTGACAGATCCTATGGCTACACCTTC.

CDR3 nucleotides: TGCAGTGCTAGCGGGAGCGAGCAGTACTTC. It encodes CSASGSEQYF. This chain links TRBV20-1 with TRBJ2-7, with a weak D call TRBD2 (6 bases). V lost 3 bases to trimming and J lost 6 bases, with 6 bases between them. This CDR3 comprises 10 residues. Germline CDR1 is DFQATT and CDR2 is SNEGSKA (reference sequence).